A single sample gave rise to the 8 T cell receptor beta chains below, sequenced in a study of blood T cell repertoires in COVID-19. The assay was immunoSEQ multiplex PCR, and TCRdb's table has in-frame clones only and misses some. The sample records 270,000 or so clones, 70% to 90% being singletons. The sample was PBMCs or T cells enriched from blood (not recorded which). Every receptor here comes from a woman aged 40 to 50 with acute COVID-19.

V and J are TRBV5-6 and TRBJ1-6; 9 bases are a match to TRBD1. V was pared by 2 bases and J by 7 bases, with 4 bases of the junction left unmatched. CDR3 length: 15 residues. Germline CDR1 and CDR2: SGHDT and YYEEEE. The CDR3 sequence is CASSFNGQGNSPLHF. In DNA form, the CDR3 reads TGTGCCAGCAGCTTTAATGGACAGGGGAATTCACCCCTCCACTTT.

This clone showed up just a few times. The CDR3 protein is CASSFSMGQQETQYF. For the CDR3, the DNA is TGTGCCAGCAGCTTTTCCATGGGACAGCAAGAGACCCAGTACTTC. The chain couples TRBV7-9 to TRBJ2-5, with 7 positions matching TRBD1. CDR1 is SEHNR and CDR2 is FQNEAQ in the germline V gene (reference sequence). Trimming took 3 bases from V and 2 from J; bases not matched to a gene: 6. This CDR3 contains 15 residues.

The chain couples TRBV3-1 (or the pseudogene TRBV3-2) to TRBJ2-7; D is perhaps TRBD1 (5 bases). Germline assignment: CDR1 LGHDT and CDR2 YNNKEL (reference sequence). The CDR3 is 13 amino acids. Trimming removed 3 bases from V and 4 bases from J, with 10 bases in between. The CDR3 is CASSQTTAYEQYF. The CDR3 DNA reads as TGTGCCAGCAGCCAGACGACAGCGTACGAGCAGTACTTC.

The rearrangement uses TRBV11-2 and TRBJ1-1; D unresolved. Germline V gene data show CDR1 as SGHAT and CDR2 as FQNNGV. V shed 5 bases and J shed 1 base, with 17 bases lying between them. The CDR3 consists of 16 residues. The CDR3 region is CASSPSAGAANTEAFF. The CDR3 coding sequence is TGTGCCAGCAGCCCATCCGCAGGAGCGGCGAACACTGAAGCTTTCTTT.

The chain carries TRBV19 and TRBJ2-2, with 8 bases aligning to TRBD2. The CDR3 is made up of 14 amino acids. V lost 9 bases, J lost 6 bases, and 9 bases stayed unmatched. From germline, CDR1 is LNHDA and CDR2 SQIVND (reference sequence). The CDR3 bases are TGTGCCAGCAACTGGGAGACTAGCGCCGGGGAGCTGTTTTTT. It is translated as CASNWETSAGELFF.

The chain employs TRBV10-3 and TRBJ1-4; no reliable D call. Germline values: CDR1 ENHRY, CDR2 SYGVKD. The V end lost 0 bases, the J end lost 3 bases, and 5 bases lay between the germline ends. This CDR3 region has 14 residues. CDR3 sequence: CAISESTANEKLFF. CDR3 DNA sequence: TGTGCCATCAGTGAGTCCACAGCTAATGAAAAACTGTTTTTT.

The rearrangement links TRBV28 to TRBJ1-2, with 8 positions matching TRBD1. This CDR3 region has 15 residues. The ends lost 3 bases at V and 4 bases at J; junction bases unmatched: 7. CDR1 and CDR2 from the germline V gene are MDHEN and SYDVKM. CDR3 region: CASSLPQGAGYGYTF. CDR3 DNA: TGTGCCAGCAGTTTGCCCCAGGGGGCCGGCTATGGCTACACCTTC.

The chain joins TRBV19 to TRBJ1-5; the match to TRBD1 covers 7 bases. CDR3 size: 15 residues. V lost 8 bases and J lost 6; bases outside the gene matches: 13. Germline-derived CDR1 and CDR2 are LNHDA and SQIVND (reference sequence). This chain's CDR3 is CASFARQGRGQPQHF. The CDR3 DNA is TGTGCCAGTTTTGCGCGACAGGGTCGGGGTCAGCCCCAGCATTTT.